Included here is one T cell receptor beta chain sequence, with context. Its antigen is undetermined. Treatment indicated: approximately nine-day PBMC culture with coronavirus spike peptide pools or control peptides (ViraFEST assay). Via ViraFEST, peptide pools expanded antigen-specific T cells before TCR sequencing. Spanning March to December 2020, the positive PCR dates came before US Alpha, Beta and Delta variants. This sample was taken from a study of vaccination and CD4 T cells after COVID-19. Study as a whole: Treatment of control cultures consisted of a CEFX pool, an HIV-1 Nef pool, or no peptide.

Sequenced with the Oncomine TCR Beta short-read assay was DNA taken from cultured CD4+ T cells. TCRdb fed the PCR reads into MiXCR, producing one record per CDR3 protein. Of 20,000 or so distinct CDR3 sequences detected, about 40% appear once; the ten largest clones hold about 27%. CDR3 size: 14 residues. Germline CDR1 and CDR2: SGHTA and FQGNSA. Trimming removed 1 base from V and 7 bases from J, with 10 bases in between. The receptor was derived from a human donor who had recovered from COVID-19. The specimen was CD4+ T cells from blood, cultured in vitro, collected before SARS-CoV-2 vaccination. The V gene is TRBV7-2, the J gene TRBJ1-4; unclear D gene. CDR3 nucleotide sequence: TGTGCCAGCAGCTTAGAGGGATGGGGTGAAAAACTGTTTTTT. Translation gives CASSLEGWGEKLFF.